This entry is about one T cell receptor beta chain. Generated by immunoSEQ multiplex PCR, the TCRdb table keeps only in-frame clones and is missing some. The data contain more than 25,000 clones, approximately 91% of them seen just once; the ten biggest clones take up around 6.8%. The data were taken from a study of T cell changes during pregnancy in multiple sclerosis. The CDR3 totals 17 residues. Germline CDR1 SNHLY, CDR2 FYNNEI. Trimming pared 4 bases from V and 5 bases from J, leaving 24 bases between. The chain links TRBV2 to TRBJ2-7, with a possible D match to TRBD2 (5 bases). This specimen was CD8+ T cells from peripheral blood mononuclear cells, taken after pregnancy. The source of this sequence is a female donor with multiple sclerosis, enrolled in a pregnancy study. CDR3 nucleotide sequence: TGTGCCAGCAGTGGCCCTTATGGGGATAGCGTGTTCCACGAGCAGTACTTC. This encodes CASSGPYGDSVFHEQYF.